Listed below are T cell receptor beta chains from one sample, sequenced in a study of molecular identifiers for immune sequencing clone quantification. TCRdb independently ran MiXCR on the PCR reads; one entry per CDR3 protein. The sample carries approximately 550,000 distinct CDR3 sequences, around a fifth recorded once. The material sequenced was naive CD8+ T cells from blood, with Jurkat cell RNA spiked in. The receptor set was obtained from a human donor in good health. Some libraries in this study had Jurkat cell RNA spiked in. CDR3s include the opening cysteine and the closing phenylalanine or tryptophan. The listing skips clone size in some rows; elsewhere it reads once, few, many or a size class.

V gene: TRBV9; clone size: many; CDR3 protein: CASSVDKYTDTQYF
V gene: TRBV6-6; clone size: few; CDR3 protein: CASSPTGLPAEGELFF
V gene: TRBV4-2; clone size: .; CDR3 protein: CASSQDVREGETQYF
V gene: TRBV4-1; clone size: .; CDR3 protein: CASSRVPRAYEQYF
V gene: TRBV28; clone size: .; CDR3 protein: CASSLSVGLAGTYNEQFF
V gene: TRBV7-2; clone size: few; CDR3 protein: CASNRRETWTGELFF
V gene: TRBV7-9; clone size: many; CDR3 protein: CASSLSLEELNYGYTF
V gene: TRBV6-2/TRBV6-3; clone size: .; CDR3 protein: CASSYYPDGTEAFF
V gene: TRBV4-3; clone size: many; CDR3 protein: CASSQGTSGSHEQFF
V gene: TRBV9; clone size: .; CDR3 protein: CASSPGTGGRNIQYF
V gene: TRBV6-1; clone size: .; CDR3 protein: CASSEVRARVEQYF
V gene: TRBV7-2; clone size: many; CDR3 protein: CASTDQGAVRSGANVLTF
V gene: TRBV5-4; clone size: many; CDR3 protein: CASSPGAGPSNTEAFF
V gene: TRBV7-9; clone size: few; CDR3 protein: CASSLGPHERNF
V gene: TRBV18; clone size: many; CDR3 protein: CASSAATGGNQPQHF
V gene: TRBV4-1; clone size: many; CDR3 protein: CASSPGPTETQYF
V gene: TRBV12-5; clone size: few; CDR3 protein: CASGSARYNEQFF
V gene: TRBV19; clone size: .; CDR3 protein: CASSISTGGSTEAFF
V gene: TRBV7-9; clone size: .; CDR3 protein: CASSPLPGELFF
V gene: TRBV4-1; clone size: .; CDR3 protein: CASSSSGTGSPEQYF
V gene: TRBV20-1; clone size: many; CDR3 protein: CSARLAGGPIELFF
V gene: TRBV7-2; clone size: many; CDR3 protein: CASSLGTVAITDTQYF
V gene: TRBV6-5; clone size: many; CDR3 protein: CASSYRGFQTDTQYF
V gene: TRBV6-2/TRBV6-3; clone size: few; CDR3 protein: CASSYSIGGGNQPQHF
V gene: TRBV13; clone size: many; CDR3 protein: CASSVIWATDTQYF
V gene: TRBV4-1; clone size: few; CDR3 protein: CASSHAGLAENYEQYF
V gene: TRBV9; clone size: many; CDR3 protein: CASSVGDREVAQYF
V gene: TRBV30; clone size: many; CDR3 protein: CAWSQPGGVAYEQYF
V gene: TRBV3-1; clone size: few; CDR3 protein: CASSQERLSNTGELFF
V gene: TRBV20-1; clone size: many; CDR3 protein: CSATGQGTGELFF
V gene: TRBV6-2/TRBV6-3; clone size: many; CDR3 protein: CASRWKGMSGANVLTF
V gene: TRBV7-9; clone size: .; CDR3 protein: CASSLKGGYEQYF
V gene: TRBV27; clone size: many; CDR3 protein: CASSFGTSGSYEQYF
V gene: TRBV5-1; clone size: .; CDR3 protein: CASALGSTYNEQFF
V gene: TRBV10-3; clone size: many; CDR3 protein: CAIRDTTGPEQYF
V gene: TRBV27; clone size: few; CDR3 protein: CASGVADTGELFF
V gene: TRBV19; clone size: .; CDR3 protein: CASADSAAPQETQYF